This T cell receptor (beta chain) emerged from a study of OX40 agonist ivuxolimab in advanced cancers. Study-wide context: Patients got intravenous ivuxolimab at 0.01 to 10 mg/kg every 2 weeks. Patients were over 65% male with ages roughly 23 to 79, mean 60.

This CDR3 is built from 18 residues. Germline lookup yields CDR1 KGHSH and CDR2 LQKENI. V shed 4 bases and J 0 bases; nucleotides not matched to a gene: 12. Repertoires were generated with immunoSEQ multiplex PCR, while TCRdb's copy carries only in-frame clones and drops some. The sample yields approximately 82,000 clones, around 78% seen once. The receptor was isolated from an adult with an advanced solid tumor such as melanoma, head and neck, liver or kidney cancer. This material consisted of CD4+ or CD8+ T cells sorted from blood, taken in a trial of the OX40 agonist ivuxolimab. J is TRBJ2-3 and V is TRBV18, with 8 bases aligning to TRBD2. In DNA form, the CDR3 reads TGTGCCAGCTCACGTTCCACTAGCGGACCGACTAGCACAGATACGCAGTATTTT. It encodes CASSRSTSGPTSTDTQYF.